This T cell receptor beta chain was captured by sequencing in a study of naive and memory T cell subsets. Study findings and constraints: Especially in CD8 cells, naive repertoires contained a few larger clonotypes, possibly CD45RA-re-expressing memory cells.

The beta constant-region primer was an equimolar mix of two oligonucleotides covering TRBC1 and TRBC2. Ligated cDNA was amplified by four rounds of PCR with nested alpha and beta constant-region primers and SP2. TCRdb re-analysed the UMI-ligation and nested PCR reads in MiXCR, keeping a single row per CDR3 protein. Among 150,000 or so distinct CDR3 sequences, over 20% were seen once, and the ten largest hold roughly 0.1%. A remark on this clonotype: Its antigen is currently unknown.

Alpha and beta libraries were amplified separately from the second PCR onward. Four subsets defined by CD45RA and CD27 were sorted after CD3, CD4, CD8 and live/dead staining. V dropped 1 base and J dropped 3 bases, with 16 bases sitting between them. The CDR3 covers 15 residues. Germline V lookup: CDR1 DFQATT, CDR2 SNEGSKA (reference sequence). Input material: naive CD4+ T cells from blood. The rearrangement links TRBV20-1 to TRBJ2-7; D is possibly TRBD2 (6 bases). The receptor's source is a human donor in good health. CDR3 coding DNA: TGCAGTGCTAGAGGGGACTGGGCGAGAGACTACGAGCAGTACTTC. Protein: CSARGDWARDYEQYF.